These T cell receptor beta chains were read from a single sample in a study of metastatic and nonmetastatic thyroid tumors. Via MiXCR, TCRdb re-called the PCR reads. The sample yields about 16,000 clones, 9.5% to 15% seen once. Input material: tumor tissue. All receptors come from a female donor with papillary thyroid cancer or a benign thyroid nodule (not recorded which). Some clones in this sample may be carry-over from other donors' samples. The CDR3 runs from the conserved cysteine through the conserved F or W. A D gene is named only where the DNA matches it firmly. Rows may omit the clone size; those that give it use once, few, many or a size class.

>TRBD1|TRBJ2-2|many|TRBV7-8
TGTGCCAGCAGCTTAGGGGACAGGTCATACACCGGGGAGCTGTTTTTT
CASSLGDRSYTGELFF
>NA|TRBJ2-2|few|TRBV7-2
TGTGCCAGCAGCTTAGACGGGGGTGGCACCGGGGAGCTGTTTTTT
CASSLDGGGTGELFF
>TRBD1|TRBJ2-7|medium-sized|TRBV4-1
TGCGCCAGCAGCCAAGCCCCGGGACAGGGGGCGTGGGAGCAGTACTTC
CASSQAPGQGAWEQYF
>NA|TRBJ1-2|few|TRBV10-3
TGTGCCATCAGTGAGTCGTGGGACCGCACGCGAGGCTACACCTTC
CAISESWDRTRGYTF
>NA|TRBJ2-1|many|TRBV27
TGTGCCAGCACCATAGGGGGGGTGGGCAATGAGCAGTTCTTC
CASTIGGVGNEQFF
>TRBD1|TRBJ1-4|many|TRBV7-2
TGTGCCAGCAGCTGGACAGGGGGTAATGAAAAACTGTTTTTT
CASSWTGGNEKLFF
>NA|TRBJ1-4|many|TRBV19
TGTGCCAGTAGTATAGCAGATGAAAAACTGTTTTTT
CASSIADEKLFF
>NA|TRBJ1-1|many|TRBV11-2
TGTGCCAGCAGCTTAAAAAGAAACACTGAAGCTTTCTTT
CASSLKRNTEAFF
>NA|TRBJ1-2|many|TRBV30
TGTGCCTTACAGGGAACTAACTATGGCTACACCTTC
CALQGTNYGYTF
>NA|TRBJ2-2|few|TRBV25-1
TGTGCCAGCAGTGTCCTAGGGACCGGGGAGTCCGGGGAGCTGTTTTTT
CASSVLGTGESGELFF
>NA|TRBJ2-2|many|TRBV18
TGTGCCAGCTCACCAACCGGGAACCCCTCCACCGGGGAGCTGTTTTTT
CASSPTGNPSTGELFF
>NA|TRBJ2-5|many|TRBV28
TGTGCCAGCAGTTTATCTACATACGGGGAGACCCAGTACTTC
CASSLSTYGETQYF
>NA|TRBJ1-2|NA|TRBV18
TGTGCCAGCTCACCATTTGGACGGAGCGATGGCTACACCTTC
CASSPFGRSDGYTF
>NA|TRBJ2-3|NA|TRBV4-1
TGCGCCAGCAGCCAAATAAGCGTATTTCTCACAGATACGCAGTATTTT
CASSQISVFLTDTQYF
>NA|TRBJ1-1|many|TRBV5-1
TGCGCCAGCAGCTTGGGGATGCTGAACACTGAAGCTTTCTTT
CASSLGMLNTEAFF
>TRBD2|TRBJ2-1|many|TRBV4-2
TGTGCCAGCAGCGGGGCGGGGGGGAGTTACAATGAGCAGTTCTTC
CASSGAGGSYNEQFF
>TRBD2|TRBJ2-1|many|TRBV5-1
TGCGCCAGCAGCCCTCTAGCGGGAGGCCGTAATGAGCAGTTCTTC
CASSPLAGGRNEQFF
>NA|TRBJ1-2|many|TRBV28
TGTGCCAGCAGTTCCATAAGACAGTATGGCTACACCTTC
CASSSIRQYGYTF
>TRBD2|TRBJ2-7|many|TRBV10-1
TGCGCCAGCAGTGAGGGACTAGCGGGTGCCCGTGAGCAGTACTTC
CASSEGLAGAREQYF
>NA|TRBJ2-3|many|TRBV6-4
TGTGCCGGAGCCTCGGGGGGCCGGGCAGATACGCAGTATTTT
CAGASGGRADTQYF
>NA|TRBJ1-1|many|TRBV15
TGTGCCACCCGACAGTTGAACACTGAAGCTTTCTTT
CATRQLNTEAFF
>TRBD1|TRBJ1-5|NA|TRBV15
TGTGCCACCAGCAGAGATCGGGACAGGGGATTAAATAGCAATCAGCCCCAGCATTTT
CATSRDRDRGLNSNQPQHF
>NA|TRBJ2-1|many|TRBV29-1
TGCAGCGTTCCAGAGGGGTCTGAGCAGTTCTTC
CSVPEGSEQFF
>TRBD1|TRBJ2-4|many|TRBV20-1
TGCAGTGGGCCACAGGGGAACATTCAGTACTTC
CSGPQGNIQYF
>NA|TRBJ1-4|many|TRBV4-1
TGCGCCAGCAGCCTGACACCAGGGCATGAAAAACTGTTTTTT
CASSLTPGHEKLFF
>NA|TRBJ2-7|many|TRBV7-3
TGTGCCAGCAGCCCTCAGGGGAGCTCCTACGAGCAGTACTTC
CASSPQGSSYEQYF
>NA|TRBJ1-2|many|TRBV7-9
TGTGCCAGCAGCTTAGTAGGGTGGGGAGGGTATACACGGAACTATGGCTACACCTTC
CASSLVGWGGYTRNYGYTF
>TRBD2|TRBJ2-2|many|TRBV27
TGTGCCAGCACCCCGGGGGGGCGTACCGGGGAGCTGTTTTTT
CASTPGGRTGELFF
>NA|TRBJ2-7|medium-sized|TRBV7-2
TGTGCCAGCAGCGGGGGGGGCACCGACGAGCAGTACTTC
CASSGGGTDEQYF
>TRBD1|TRBJ1-4|many|TRBV19
TGTGCCAGTAGTGACACAGGGGCAACTAATGAAAAACTGTTTTTT
CASSDTGATNEKLFF
>NA|TRBJ2-2|many|TRBV9
TGTGCCAGCAGCGTAGGACGTCTAGCCGGCACCGGGGAGCTGTTTTTT
CASSVGRLAGTGELFF
>TRBD1|TRBJ1-2|few|TRBV6-1
TGTGCCAGCAGACGCACAGGGGGCGCGGATGGCTACACCTTC
CASRRTGGADGYTF
>NA|TRBJ2-1|many|TRBV6-2/TRBV6-3
TGTGCCAGCAGCCGACCCCAGGGGGGGGATGAGCAGTTCTTC
CASSRPQGGDEQFF
>NA|TRBJ1-4|NA|TRBV30
TGTGCCTGGTCGACAGGCCCTGAAAAACTGTTTTTT
CAWSTGPEKLFF
>TRBD2|TRBJ2-4|many|TRBV20-1
TGCAGTGGTCAGACCGGGACTAGCGGGCTTGTAGCCAAAAACATTCAGTACTTC
CSGQTGTSGLVAKNIQYF
>TRBD1|TRBJ2-3|many|TRBV14
TGTGCCAGCAGCCAAGACAGGCAGGGGGCCTTCACAGATACGCAGTATTTT
CASSQDRQGAFTDTQYF
>NA|TRBJ2-2|many|TRBV28
TGTGCCAGCAGTTTAGAGTACGGGGAGCTGTTTTTT
CASSLEYGELFF
>TRBD1|TRBJ1-1|many|TRBV6-1
TGTGCCAGCAGTTCGGGACAGGGTGAAACTGAAGCTTTCTTT
CASSSGQGETEAFF
>TRBD2|TRBJ2-1|many|TRBV20-1
TGCAGTGCTAGACCCGTTCGGACTAGCGGGAGGTACAATGAGCAGTTCTTC
CSARPVRTSGRYNEQFF
>NA|TRBJ1-2|many|TRBV27
TGTGCCAGCAGTCCCAGGTCGTGGTCAGCCTATGGCTACACCTTC
CASSPRSWSAYGYTF
>TRBD1|TRBJ2-3|many|TRBV11-1
TGTGCCAGCAGCTTAGTTGGGACAGGGGTGACAGATACGCAGTATTTT
CASSLVGTGVTDTQYF
>TRBD2|TRBJ2-5|NA|TRBV4-1
TGCGCCAGCAGCCAAGATTGGGAGGGGCCAGAGACCCAGTACTTC
CASSQDWEGPETQYF
>NA|TRBJ2-5|many|TRBV5-4
TGTGCCAGCAGCTCAGAGGGGGGGCAGTTGGAGACCCAGTACTTC
CASSSEGGQLETQYF
>TRBD1|TRBJ1-5|many|TRBV28
TGTGCCAGCAGTTTGGGACAGGGGTTTAGGCAGCCCCAGCATTTT
CASSLGQGFRQPQHF
>TRBD1|TRBJ2-5|many|TRBV24-1
TGTGCCACCAGTGAGGAAGGACAGGGGGCGGAGACCCAGTACTTC
CATSEEGQGAETQYF
>NA|TRBJ1-1|many|TRBV11-3
TGTGCCAGCAGCTTGGGGGCACAGACTGAAGCTTTCTTT
CASSLGAQTEAFF
>TRBD2|TRBJ2-1|few|TRBV6-2/TRBV6-3
TGTGCCAGCAGGATTAGCGGGTGGGCCAGCCCCTACAATGAGCAGTTCTTC
CASRISGWASPYNEQFF
>NA|TRBJ2-7|many|TRBV6-5
TGTGCCAGCAGTTACTCATGGGACTCCACAGCATCTTACAGGCAGTACTTC
CASSYSWDSTASYRQYF
>NA|TRBJ2-7|many|TRBV12-3/TRBV12-4
TGTGCCAGCAGTTTTGGATGGAAAAACTACGAGCAGTACTTC
CASSFGWKNYEQYF
>NA|TRBJ2-5|NA|TRBV20-1
TGCAGTGCTACTACAGGGCGGGAAGAGACCCAGTACTTC
CSATTGREETQYF
>NA|TRBJ2-3|many|TRBV7-6
TGTGCCAGCAGCTTACGTTCTAGCACAGATACGCAGTATTTT
CASSLRSSTDTQYF
>TRBD2|TRBJ2-7|medium-sized|TRBV18
TGTGCCAGCGGTATAGCGGGAGGGCCAGGGTACGAGCAGTACTTC
CASGIAGGPGYEQYF
>TRBD1|TRBJ1-5|many|TRBV15
TGTGCCACCAGCACCGGACAGGGCGGCGGCAATCAGCCCCAGCATTTT
CATSTGQGGGNQPQHF
>TRBD1|TRBJ2-3|many|TRBV7-9
TGTGCCAGCAGCCCCGGGACAGGGGGAGATACGCAGTATTTT
CASSPGTGGDTQYF
>TRBD2|TRBJ2-1|many|TRBV12-3/TRBV12-4
TGTGCCAGCAGCCGGACCCTAGCGGGGGGGCTGGGGCAGTTCTTC
CASSRTLAGGLGQFF
>NA|TRBJ2-5|NA|TRBV5-4
TGTGCCAGCAGCTTGAATCGGCAAGAGACCCAGTACTTC
CASSLNRQETQYF
>TRBD2|TRBJ2-2|many|TRBV10-3
TGTGCCATCAGTGATGTTGCGGCGGGGGGCGGGGAGCTGTTTTTT
CAISDVAAGGGELFF
>NA|TRBJ2-7|NA|TRBV30
TGTGCCTGGAGTGGGCACCCGAAAACTTTTACCTACGAGCAGTACTTC
CAWSGHPKTFTYEQYF
>NA|TRBJ2-6|medium-sized|TRBV6-2/TRBV6-3
TGTGCCAGCAAATGGGGTCCTGGGGCCAACGTCCTGACTTTC
CASKWGPGANVLTF
>NA|TRBJ1-5|few|TRBV6-2/TRBV6-3
TGTGCCAGCAGTTACTCGACAGAGGATCAGCCCCAGCATTTT
CASSYSTEDQPQHF